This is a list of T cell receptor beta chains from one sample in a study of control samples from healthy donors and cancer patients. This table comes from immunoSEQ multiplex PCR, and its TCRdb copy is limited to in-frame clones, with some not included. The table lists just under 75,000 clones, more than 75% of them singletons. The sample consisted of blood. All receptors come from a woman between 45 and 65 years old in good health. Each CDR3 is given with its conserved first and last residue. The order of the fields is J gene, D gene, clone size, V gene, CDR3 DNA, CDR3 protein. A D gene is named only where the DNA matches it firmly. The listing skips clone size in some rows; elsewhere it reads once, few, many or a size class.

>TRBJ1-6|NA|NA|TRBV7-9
TGTGCCAGCAGCTTAGGAGCGAATTCACCCCTCCACTTT
CASSLGANSPLHF
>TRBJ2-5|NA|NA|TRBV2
TGTGCCAGCAGTGTTCAGCGGTCCCAAGAGACCCAGTACTTC
CASSVQRSQETQYF
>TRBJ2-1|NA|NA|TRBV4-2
TGTGCCAGCAGCCCCTGGAGAAGCTCCTACAATGAGCAGTTCTTC
CASSPWRSSYNEQFF
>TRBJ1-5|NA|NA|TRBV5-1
TGCGCCAGCAGCAGGGACGGAGGCAATCAGCCCCAGCATTTT
CASSRDGGNQPQHF
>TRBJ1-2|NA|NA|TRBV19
TGTGCCAGTGTTCGGACTAACTATGGCTACACCTTC
CASVRTNYGYTF
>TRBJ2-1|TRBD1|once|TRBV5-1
TGCGCCAGCAGCCGGTCTACGGGACAGGGTTACAATGAGCAGTTCTTC
CASSRSTGQGYNEQFF
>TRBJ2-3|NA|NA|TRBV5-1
TGCGCCAGCAGCTTGTCAACAGGGATTGGATTACCTAGCACAGATACGCAGTATTTT
CASSLSTGIGLPSTDTQYF
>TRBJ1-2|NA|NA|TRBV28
TGTGCCAGCAGTCCCCGTTTTACTTTTGATGGCTACACCTTC
CASSPRFTFDGYTF
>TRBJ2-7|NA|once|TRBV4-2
TGTGCCAGCAGCCAAGAAGCCATGACGGGATGGGCAGTCTCTCCCTACGAGCAGTACTTC
CASSQEAMTGWAVSPYEQYF
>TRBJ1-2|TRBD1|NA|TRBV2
TGTGCCAGCAGGGGAGGGACAGGGAGACGTGGCTACACCTTC
CASRGGTGRRGYTF
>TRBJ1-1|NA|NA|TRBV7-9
TGTGCCAGCAGCTTGACCCCAGTTGAAGCTTTCTTT
CASSLTPVEAFF
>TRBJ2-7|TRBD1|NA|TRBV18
TGTGCCAGCTCACCGGGACAGGGGTCACACGAGCAGTACTTC
CASSPGQGSHEQYF
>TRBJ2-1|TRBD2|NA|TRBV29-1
TGCAGCGTTGAAGATGGAAGACTAGCGGGAGTGGGGTCCAATGAGCAGTTCTTC
CSVEDGRLAGVGSNEQFF
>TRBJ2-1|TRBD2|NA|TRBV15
TGTGCCACCAGCAGTGCGGCGAGTGGGGGGGATGAGCAGTTCTTC
CATSSAASGGDEQFF
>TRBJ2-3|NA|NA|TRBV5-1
TGCGCCAGCAGCTTGGGGGTCGTGACGGGAGGCACAGATACGCAGTATTTT
CASSLGVVTGGTDTQYF
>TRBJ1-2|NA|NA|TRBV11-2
TGTGCCAGCAGCTTTATTGAGGACGCAGGCTACACCTTC
CASSFIEDAGYTF
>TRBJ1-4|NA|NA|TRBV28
TGTGCCAGCAGCCCGGGACTGCTTAATGAAAAACTGTTTTTT
CASSPGLLNEKLFF
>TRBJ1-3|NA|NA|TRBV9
TGTGCCAGCAGCGTAGGTGGGGGGAGCTCTGGAAACACCATATATTTT
CASSVGGGSSGNTIYF
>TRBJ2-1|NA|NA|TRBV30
TGTGCCCGGGCTGATGGGGGGCCCTACAATGAGCAGTTCTTC
CARADGGPYNEQFF
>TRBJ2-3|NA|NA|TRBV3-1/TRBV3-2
TGTGCCAGCAGCCAAGCCCTACGCCAGCGGAGGGCAGATACGCAGTATTTT
CASSQALRQRRADTQYF
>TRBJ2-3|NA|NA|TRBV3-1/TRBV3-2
TGTGCCAGCAGCCTAAGAGCCTTGGGAGATACGCAGTATTTT
CASSLRALGDTQYF
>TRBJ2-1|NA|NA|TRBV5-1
TGCGCCAGCAGCTCCGAGACAGGGAGGAATGAGCAGTTCTTC
CASSSETGRNEQFF
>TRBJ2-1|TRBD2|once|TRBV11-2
TGTGCCAGCAGCTCCATCAGTTATCCGGGACGGGAGGGCCGGGAGCAGTTCTTC
CASSSISYPGREGREQFF
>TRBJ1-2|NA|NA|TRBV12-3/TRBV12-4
TGTGCCAGCATGGGGTCAGGGTTTGGCTACACCTTC
CASMGSGFGYTF
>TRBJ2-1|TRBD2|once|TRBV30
TGTGCCTGGAGCAGCGGGGGACGGCCCTTCTACAATGAGCAGTTCTTC
CAWSSGGRPFYNEQFF
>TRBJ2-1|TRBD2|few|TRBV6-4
TGTGCCAGCAGTGAGCTAGCGGGAGGAAACAATGAGCAGTTCTTC
CASSELAGGNNEQFF
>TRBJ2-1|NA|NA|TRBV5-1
TGCGCCAGCAGCTTGGAGGGGCGTAACTACAATGAGCAGTTCTTC
CASSLEGRNYNEQFF
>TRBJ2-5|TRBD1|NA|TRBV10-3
TGTGCCATCAGTGGACAGGGGGATGGTGAGACCCAGTACTTC
CAISGQGDGETQYF
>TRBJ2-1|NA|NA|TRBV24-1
TGTGCCACCAGGGCGGGGGCCAACAATGAGCAGTTCTTC
CATRAGANNEQFF
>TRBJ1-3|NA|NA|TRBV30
TGTGCCTGGAAGGGACGGATTACCTCTGGAAACACCATATATTTT
CAWKGRITSGNTIYF
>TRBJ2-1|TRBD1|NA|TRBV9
TGTGCCAGCAGCGTAGTTGGGACAGGCTACAATGAGCAGTTCTTC
CASSVVGTGYNEQFF
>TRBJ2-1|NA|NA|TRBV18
TGTGCCACCAAAACAGCATACAATGAGCAGTTCTTC
CATKTAYNEQFF
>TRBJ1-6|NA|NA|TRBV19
TGTGCCAGTAGTATTCAGGGTTCGAATTCACCCCTCCACTTT
CASSIQGSNSPLHF
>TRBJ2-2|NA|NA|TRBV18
TGTGCCAGCTCACCGCGGACGGCCGGGGAGCTGTTTTTT
CASSPRTAGELFF
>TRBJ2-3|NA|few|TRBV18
TGTGCCAGCTCACCCTTCACAGATACGCAGTATTTT
CASSPFTDTQYF
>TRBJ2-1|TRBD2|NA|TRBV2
TGTGCCAGCACCGGTCTAGCGGGAGACAATGAGCAGTTCTTC
CASTGLAGDNEQFF
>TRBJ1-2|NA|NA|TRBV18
TGTGCCAGCTCACCTGGGGACAAAGCTAACTATGGCTACACCTTC
CASSPGDKANYGYTF
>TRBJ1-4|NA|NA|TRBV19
TGTGCCAGTAGTTCTTCAGGTAGTAGTGAAAAACTGTTTTTT
CASSSSGSSEKLFF
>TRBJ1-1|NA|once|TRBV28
TGTGCCAGCACAGCGGCAGGCACTGAAGCTTTCTTT
CASTAAGTEAFF
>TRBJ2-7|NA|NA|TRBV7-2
TGTGCCAGCAGCTTAACGCTTTACGAGCAGTACTTC
CASSLTLYEQYF
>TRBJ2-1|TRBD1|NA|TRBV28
TGTGCCAGCACGTCCCCGGGACAGGGTCGAAATGAGCAGTTCTTC
CASTSPGQGRNEQFF
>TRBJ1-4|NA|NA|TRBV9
TGTGCCAGCAGCGGATCTTACAATGAAAAACTGTTTTTT
CASSGSYNEKLFF
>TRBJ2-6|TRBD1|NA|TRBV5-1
TGCGCCAGCAGCTTGTCAGACAGGGAGACTGGGGCCAACGTCCTGACTTTC
CASSLSDRETGANVLTF
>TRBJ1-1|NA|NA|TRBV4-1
TGCGCCAGCAGCCAAGTAGGGGGGGGGAACACTGAAGCTTTCTTT
CASSQVGGGNTEAFF
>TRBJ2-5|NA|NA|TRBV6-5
TGTGCCAGCAGTTATTCGTCGTCAGGGGTTCAAGAGACCCAGTACTTC
CASSYSSSGVQETQYF
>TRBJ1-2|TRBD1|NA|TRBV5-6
TGTGCCAGCAGCACCGGGACAGGGGTTTTTGGCTACACCTTC
CASSTGTGVFGYTF